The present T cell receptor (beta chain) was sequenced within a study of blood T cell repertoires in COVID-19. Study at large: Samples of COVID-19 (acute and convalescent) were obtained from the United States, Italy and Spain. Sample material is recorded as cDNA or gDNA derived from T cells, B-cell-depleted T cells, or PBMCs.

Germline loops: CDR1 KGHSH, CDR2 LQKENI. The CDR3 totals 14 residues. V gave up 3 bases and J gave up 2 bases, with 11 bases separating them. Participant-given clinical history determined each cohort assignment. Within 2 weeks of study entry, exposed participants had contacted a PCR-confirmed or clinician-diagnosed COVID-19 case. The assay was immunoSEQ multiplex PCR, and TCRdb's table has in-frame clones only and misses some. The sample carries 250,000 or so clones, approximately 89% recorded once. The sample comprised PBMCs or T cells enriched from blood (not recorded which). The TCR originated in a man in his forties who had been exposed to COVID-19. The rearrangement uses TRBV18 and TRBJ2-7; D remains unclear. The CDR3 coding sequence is TGTGCCAGCTCACCGGGCAGGCTGACCTACGAGCAGTACTTC. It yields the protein CASSPGRLTYEQYF.